This T cell receptor (beta chain) was captured by sequencing in a study of STAT3 mutations in large granular lymphocyte leukemia. The wider study: Among longitudinally sequenced T-LGLL patients, roughly half had canonical activating STAT3 mutations detected. The study's findings and limits: In several patients, dominant TCR clone burden exceeded STAT3 mutant burden. Variable sampling intervals and differing treatment regimens complicated linking therapy response to TCR clonal burden changes. Every T-cell large granular lymphocyte leukemia patient had at least one immunodominant TCR beta clonotype. TCR clonotype switching after therapy occurred in about 30% of the 18 patients.

Assay: immunoSEQ multiplex PCR; the TCRdb copy retains only in-frame clones and omits some. In the table there are approximately 42,000 clones, about 81% of which are singletons. The V gene's germline CDR1 is MGHRA and CDR2 YSYEKL. This CDR3 has 13 residues. Trimming cost V 1 base and J 4 bases, with 7 bases left between them. To note about this clone: What it binds is not known.

This TCR was sampled from a human donor with T large granular lymphocyte leukemia. Some clones in this sample may be carry-over from other donors' samples. This chain joins TRBV4-1 and TRBJ1-1, with D perhaps TRBD1 (5 bases). The material sequenced was PBMCs. The DNA for the CDR3 is TGCGCCAGCAGCCAAGGGCAGGGCACTGAAGCTTTCTTT. Amino acid sequence: CASSQGQGTEAFF.